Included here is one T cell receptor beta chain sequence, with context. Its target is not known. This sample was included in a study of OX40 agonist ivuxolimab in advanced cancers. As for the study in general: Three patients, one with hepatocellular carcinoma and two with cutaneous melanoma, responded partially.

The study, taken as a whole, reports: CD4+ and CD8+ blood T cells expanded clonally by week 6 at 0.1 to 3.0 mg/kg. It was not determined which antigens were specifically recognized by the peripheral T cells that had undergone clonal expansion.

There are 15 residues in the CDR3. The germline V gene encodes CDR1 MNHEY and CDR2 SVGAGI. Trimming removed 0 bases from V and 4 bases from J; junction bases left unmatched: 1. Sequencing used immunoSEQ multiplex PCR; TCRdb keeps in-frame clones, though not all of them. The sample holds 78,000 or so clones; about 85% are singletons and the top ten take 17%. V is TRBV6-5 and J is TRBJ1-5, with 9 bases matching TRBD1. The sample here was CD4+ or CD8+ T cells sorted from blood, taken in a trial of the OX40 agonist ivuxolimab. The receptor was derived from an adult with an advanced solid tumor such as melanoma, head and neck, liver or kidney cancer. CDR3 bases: TGTGCCAGCAGTTACTCCGGGACAGGGAATCAGCCCCAGCATTTT. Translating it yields CASSYSGTGNQPQHF.